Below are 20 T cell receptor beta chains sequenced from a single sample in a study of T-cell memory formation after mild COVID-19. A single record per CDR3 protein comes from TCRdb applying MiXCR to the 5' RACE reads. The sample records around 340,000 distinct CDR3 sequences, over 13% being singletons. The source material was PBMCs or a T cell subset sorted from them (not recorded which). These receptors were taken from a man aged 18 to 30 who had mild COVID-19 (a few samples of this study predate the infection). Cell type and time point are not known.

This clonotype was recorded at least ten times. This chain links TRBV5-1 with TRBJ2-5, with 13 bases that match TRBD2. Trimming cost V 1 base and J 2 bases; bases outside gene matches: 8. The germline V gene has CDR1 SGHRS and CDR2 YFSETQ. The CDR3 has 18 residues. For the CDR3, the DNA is TGCGCCAGCAGCTTGCATCCGACTAGCGGGGGGCATCAAGAGACCCAGTACTTC. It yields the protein CASSLHPTSGGHQETQYF.

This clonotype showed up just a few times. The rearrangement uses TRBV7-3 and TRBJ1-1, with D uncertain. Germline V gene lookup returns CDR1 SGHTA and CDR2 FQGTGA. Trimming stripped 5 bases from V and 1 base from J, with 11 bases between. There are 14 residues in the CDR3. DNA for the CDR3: TGTGCCAGCAGCACCCACCTGGGGAACACTGAAGCTTTCTTT. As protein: CASSTHLGNTEAFF.

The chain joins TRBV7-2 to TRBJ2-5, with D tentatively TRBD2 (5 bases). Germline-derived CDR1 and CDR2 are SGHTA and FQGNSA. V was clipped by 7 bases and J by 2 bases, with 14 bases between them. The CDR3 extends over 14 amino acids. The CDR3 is CASIERTGQETQYF. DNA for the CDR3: TGTGCCAGCATCGAAAGGACGGGACAAGAGACCCAGTACTTC.

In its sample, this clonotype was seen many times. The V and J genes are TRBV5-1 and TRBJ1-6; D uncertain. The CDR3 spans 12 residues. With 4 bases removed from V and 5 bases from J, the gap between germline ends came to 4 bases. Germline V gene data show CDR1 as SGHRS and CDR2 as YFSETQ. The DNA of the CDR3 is TGCGCCAGCAGCCCAGATAATTCACCCCTCCACTTT. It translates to CASSPDNSPLHF.

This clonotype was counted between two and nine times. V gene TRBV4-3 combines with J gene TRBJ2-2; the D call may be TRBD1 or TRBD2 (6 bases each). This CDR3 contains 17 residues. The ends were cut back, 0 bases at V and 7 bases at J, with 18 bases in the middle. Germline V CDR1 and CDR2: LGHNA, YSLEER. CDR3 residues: CASSQDSGAVVSGELFF. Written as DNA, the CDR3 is TGCGCCAGCAGCCAAGATTCGGGGGCAGTCGTTAGCGGGGAGCTGTTTTTT.

CDR3 region: CSASTWDGYTF. CDR3 nucleotides: TGCAGTGCCTCGACCTGGGATGGCTACACCTTC. The gene calls are TRBV20-1 and TRBJ1-2; D is uncertain. The germline V and J ends were trimmed by 6 bases and 6 bases, with 11 bases remaining between them. This CDR3 spans 11 amino acids. Germline CDR1 and CDR2: DFQATT and SNEGSKA (reference sequence).

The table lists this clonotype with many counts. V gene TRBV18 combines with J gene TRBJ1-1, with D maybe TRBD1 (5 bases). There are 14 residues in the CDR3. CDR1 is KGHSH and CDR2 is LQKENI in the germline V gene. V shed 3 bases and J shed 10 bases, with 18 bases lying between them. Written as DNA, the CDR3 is TGTGCCAGCTCACCGTCGGGGCAGTCAAGGGGAGCTTTCTTT. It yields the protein CASSPSGQSRGAFF.

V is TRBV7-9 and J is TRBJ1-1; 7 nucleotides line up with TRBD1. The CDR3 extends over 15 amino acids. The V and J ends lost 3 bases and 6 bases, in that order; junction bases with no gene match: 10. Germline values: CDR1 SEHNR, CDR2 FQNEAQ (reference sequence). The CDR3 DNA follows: TGTGCCAGCAGCTTGTATCGACAGGGTATTTCTGAAGCTTTCTTT. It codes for CASSLYRQGISEAFF.

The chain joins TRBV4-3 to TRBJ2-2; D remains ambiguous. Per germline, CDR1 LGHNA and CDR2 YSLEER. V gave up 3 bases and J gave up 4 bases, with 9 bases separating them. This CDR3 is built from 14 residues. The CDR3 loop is CASSHKGGTGELFF. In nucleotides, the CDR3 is TGCGCCAGCAGCCATAAGGGCGGCACCGGGGAGCTGTTTTTT.

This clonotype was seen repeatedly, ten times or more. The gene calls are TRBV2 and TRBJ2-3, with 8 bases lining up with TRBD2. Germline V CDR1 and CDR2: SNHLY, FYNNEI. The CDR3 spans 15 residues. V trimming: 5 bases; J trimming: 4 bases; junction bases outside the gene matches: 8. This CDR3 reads CASSYAGGNADTQYF. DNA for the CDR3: TGTGCCAGCAGTTATGCGGGGGGTAACGCAGATACGCAGTATTTT.

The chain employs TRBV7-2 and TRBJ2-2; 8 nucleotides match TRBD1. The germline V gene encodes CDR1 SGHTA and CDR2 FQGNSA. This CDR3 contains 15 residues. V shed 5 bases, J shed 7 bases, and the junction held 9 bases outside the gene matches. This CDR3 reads CASSPRQGHNGELFF. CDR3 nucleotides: TGTGCCAGCAGCCCTCGACAGGGGCACAACGGGGAGCTGTTTTTT.

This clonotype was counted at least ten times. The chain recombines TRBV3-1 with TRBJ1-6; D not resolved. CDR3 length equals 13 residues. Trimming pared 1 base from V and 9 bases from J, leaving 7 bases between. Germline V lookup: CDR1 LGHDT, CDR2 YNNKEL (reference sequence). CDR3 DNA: TGTGCCAGCAGCCAAGCCGGGGTTTCACCCCTCCACTTT. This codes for CASSQAGVSPLHF. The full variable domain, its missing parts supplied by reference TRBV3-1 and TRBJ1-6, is DTAVSQTPKYLVTQMGNDKSIKCEQNLGHDTMYWYKQDSKKFLKIMFSYNNKELIINETVPNRFSPKSPDKAHLNLHINSLELGDSAVYFCASSQAGVSPLHFGNGTRLTVT.

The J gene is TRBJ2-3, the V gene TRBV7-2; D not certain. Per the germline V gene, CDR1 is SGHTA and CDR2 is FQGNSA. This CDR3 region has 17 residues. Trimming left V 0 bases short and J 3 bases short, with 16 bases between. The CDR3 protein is CASSLAVGGSATDTQYF. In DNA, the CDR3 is TGTGCCAGCAGCTTAGCCGTGGGTGGAAGTGCGACAGATACGCAGTATTTT.

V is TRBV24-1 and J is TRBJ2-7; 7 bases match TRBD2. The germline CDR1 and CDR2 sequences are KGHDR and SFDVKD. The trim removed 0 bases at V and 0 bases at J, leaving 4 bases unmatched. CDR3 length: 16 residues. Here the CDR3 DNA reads TGTGCCACCAGTGATTTGGGGAGGGCAAGCTCCTACGAGCAGTACGTC. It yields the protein CATSDLGRASSYEQYV.

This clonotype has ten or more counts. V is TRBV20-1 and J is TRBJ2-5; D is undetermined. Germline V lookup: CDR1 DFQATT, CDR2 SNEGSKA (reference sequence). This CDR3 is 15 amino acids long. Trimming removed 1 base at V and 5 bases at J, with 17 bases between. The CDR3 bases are TGCAGTGCTAGAGGATGGGTGGGCCCGCGGGAGACCCAGTACTTC. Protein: CSARGWVGPRETQYF.

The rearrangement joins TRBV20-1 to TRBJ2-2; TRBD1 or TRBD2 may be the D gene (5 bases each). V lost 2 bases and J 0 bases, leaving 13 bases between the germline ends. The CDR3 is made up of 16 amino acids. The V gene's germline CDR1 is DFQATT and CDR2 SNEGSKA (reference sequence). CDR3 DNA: TGCAGTGCTAGACTCCCCGGGGCACCGAACACCGGGGAGCTGTTTTTT. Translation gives CSARLPGAPNTGELFF.

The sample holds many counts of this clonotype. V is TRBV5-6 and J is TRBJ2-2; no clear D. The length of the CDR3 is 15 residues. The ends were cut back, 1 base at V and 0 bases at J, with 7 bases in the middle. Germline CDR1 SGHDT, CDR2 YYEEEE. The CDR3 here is CASSLLFTNTGELFF. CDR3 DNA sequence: TGTGCCAGCAGCTTGTTGTTCACGAACACCGGGGAGCTGTTTTTT.

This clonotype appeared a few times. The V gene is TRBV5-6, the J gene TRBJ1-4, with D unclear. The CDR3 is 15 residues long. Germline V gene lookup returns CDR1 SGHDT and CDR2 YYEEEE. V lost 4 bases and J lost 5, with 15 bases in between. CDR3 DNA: TGTGCCAGCAGCAGCCCTGACGCGGGAAATGAAAAACTGTTTTTT. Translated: CASSSPDAGNEKLFF.

CDR3 in DNA: TGTGCCAGCAGCCAATGGTTGAGCACAGATACGCAGTATTTT. It encodes CASSQWLSTDTQYF. This chain joins TRBV4-2 and TRBJ2-3; D is undetermined. Germline loops: CDR1 LGHNA, CDR2 YNFKEQ. V dropped 2 bases and J dropped 0 bases, with 6 bases sitting between them. This CDR3 comprises 14 residues.

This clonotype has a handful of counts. For the CDR3, the DNA is TGTGCCAGCAGCCAATCGTTCAGGTACCAAGAGACCCAGTACTTC. It encodes CASSQSFRYQETQYF. J is TRBJ2-5 and V is TRBV3-1; no firm D call. CDR3 length: 15 amino acids. The V gene's germline CDR1 is LGHDT and CDR2 YNNKEL (reference sequence). V lost 2 bases and J lost 0, with 10 bases in between.